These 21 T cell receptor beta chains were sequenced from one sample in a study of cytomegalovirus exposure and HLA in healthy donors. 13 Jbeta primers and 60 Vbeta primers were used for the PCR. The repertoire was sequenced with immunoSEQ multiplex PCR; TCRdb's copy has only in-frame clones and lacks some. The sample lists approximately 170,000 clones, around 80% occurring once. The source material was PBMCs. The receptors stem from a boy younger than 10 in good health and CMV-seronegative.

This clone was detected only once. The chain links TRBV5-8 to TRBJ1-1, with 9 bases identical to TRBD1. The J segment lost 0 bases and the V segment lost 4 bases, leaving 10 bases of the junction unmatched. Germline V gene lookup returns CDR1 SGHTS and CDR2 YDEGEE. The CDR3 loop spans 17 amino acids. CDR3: CASSRTGTGLMNTEAFF. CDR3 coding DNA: TGTGCCAGCAGCCGTACCGGGACAGGGCTCATGAACACTGAAGCTTTCTTT. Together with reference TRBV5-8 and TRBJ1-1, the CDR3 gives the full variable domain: EAGVTQSPTHLIKTRGQQATLRCSPISGHTSVYWYQQALGLGLQFLLWYDEGEERNRGNFPPRFSGRQFPNYSSELNVNALELEDSALYLCASSRTGTGLMNTEAFFGQGTRLTVV.

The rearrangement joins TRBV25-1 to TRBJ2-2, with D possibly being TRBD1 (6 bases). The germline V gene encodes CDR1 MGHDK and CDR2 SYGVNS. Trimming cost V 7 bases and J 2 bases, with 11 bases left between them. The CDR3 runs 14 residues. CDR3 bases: TGTGCCAGCACCCCGGGGACAAACACCGGGGAGCTGTTTTTT. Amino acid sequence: CASTPGTNTGELFF.

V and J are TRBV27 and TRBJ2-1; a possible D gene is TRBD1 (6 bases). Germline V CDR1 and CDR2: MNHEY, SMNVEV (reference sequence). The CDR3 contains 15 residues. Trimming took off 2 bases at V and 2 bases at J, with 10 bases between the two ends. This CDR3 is CASSLIRQAYNEQFF. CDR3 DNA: TGTGCCAGCAGTTTAATAAGACAGGCCTACAATGAGCAGTTCTTC.

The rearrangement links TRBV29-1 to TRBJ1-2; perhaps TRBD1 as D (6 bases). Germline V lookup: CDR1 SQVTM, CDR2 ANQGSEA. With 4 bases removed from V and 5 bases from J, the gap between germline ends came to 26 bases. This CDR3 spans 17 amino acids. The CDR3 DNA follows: TGCAGCGTTGCTGGGTGGGCAGGGGATGAAGTAGGGTATGGCTACACCTTC. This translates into CSVAGWAGDEVGYGYTF. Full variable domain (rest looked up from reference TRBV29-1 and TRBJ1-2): SAVISQKPSRDICQRGTSLTIQCQVDSQVTMMFWYRQQPGQSLTLIATANQGSEATYESGFVIDKFPISRPNLTFSTLTVSNMSPEDSSIYLCSVAGWAGDEVGYGYTFGSGTRLTVV.

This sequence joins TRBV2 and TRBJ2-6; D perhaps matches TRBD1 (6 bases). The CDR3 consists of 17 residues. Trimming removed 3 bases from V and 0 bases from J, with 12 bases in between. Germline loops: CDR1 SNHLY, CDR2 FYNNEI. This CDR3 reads CASSDPSGDSGANVLTF. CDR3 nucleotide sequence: TGTGCCAGCAGTGACCCTTCAGGGGACTCTGGGGCCAACGTCCTGACTTTC.

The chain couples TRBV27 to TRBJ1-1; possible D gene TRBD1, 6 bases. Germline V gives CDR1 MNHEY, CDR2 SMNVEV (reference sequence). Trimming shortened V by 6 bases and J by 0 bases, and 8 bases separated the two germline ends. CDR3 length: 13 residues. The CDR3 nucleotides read TGTGCCAGCAGCGGACAGATGAACACTGAAGCTTTCTTT. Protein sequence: CASSGQMNTEAFF.

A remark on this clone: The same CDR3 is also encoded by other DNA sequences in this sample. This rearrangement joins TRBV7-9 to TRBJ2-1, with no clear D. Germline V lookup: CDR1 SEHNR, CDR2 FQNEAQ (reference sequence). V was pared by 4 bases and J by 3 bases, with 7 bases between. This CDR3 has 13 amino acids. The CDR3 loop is CASSSSSYNEQFF. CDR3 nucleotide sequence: TGTGCCAGCAGCTCTTCTAGCTACAATGAGCAGTTCTTC.

The DNA for the CDR3 is TGTGCCAGTAGTATCGGGGATAACAATGAGCAGTTCTTC. Amino acids: CASSIGDNNEQFF. The chain uses TRBV19 and TRBJ2-1, with a possible D match to TRBD2 (5 bases). V was cut by 3 bases and J by 5 bases, with 8 bases left in between. The length of the CDR3 is 13 residues. The V gene's germline CDR1 is LNHDA and CDR2 SQIVND (reference sequence). Based on the CDR3 plus reference TRBV19 and TRBJ2-1, the full variable domain is DGGITQSPKYLFRKEGQNVTLSCEQNLNHDAMYWYRQDPGQGLRLIYYSQIVNDFQKGDIAEGYSVSREKKESFPLTVTSAQKNPTAFYLCASSIGDNNEQFFGPGTRLTVL.

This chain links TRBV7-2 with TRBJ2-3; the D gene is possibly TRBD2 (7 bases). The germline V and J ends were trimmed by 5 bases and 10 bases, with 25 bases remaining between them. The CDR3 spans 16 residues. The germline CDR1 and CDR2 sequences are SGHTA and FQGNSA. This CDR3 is CASSQEGGDLWMAQYF. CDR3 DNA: TGTGCCAGCAGCCAGGAGGGGGGGGACCTCTGGATGGCGCAGTATTTT.

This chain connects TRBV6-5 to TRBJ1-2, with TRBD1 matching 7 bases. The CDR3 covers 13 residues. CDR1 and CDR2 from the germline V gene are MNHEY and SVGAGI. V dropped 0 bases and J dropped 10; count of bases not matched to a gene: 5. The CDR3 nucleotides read TGTGCCAGCAGTTACTCTCCGACAGGGTTCTACACCTTC. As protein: CASSYSPTGFYTF.

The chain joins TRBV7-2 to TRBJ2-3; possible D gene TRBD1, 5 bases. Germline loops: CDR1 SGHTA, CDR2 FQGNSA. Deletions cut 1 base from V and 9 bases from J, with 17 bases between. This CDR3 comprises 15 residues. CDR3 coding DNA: TGTGCCAGCAGCTTAGTGTTCGGACAAATGGGAACGCAGTATTTT. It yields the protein CASSLVFGQMGTQYF.

CDR3 bases: TGCGCCAGCAGTCAAAGGGGCAGGGGGTACTATGGCTACACCTTC. It translates to CASSQRGRGYYGYTF. The chain combines TRBV23-1 with TRBJ1-2; 7 nucleotides line up with TRBD1. TRBV23-1 is an ORF; its function is uncertain. V dropped 2 bases and J dropped 3; count of bases not matched to a gene: 6. CDR3 length: 15 amino acids.

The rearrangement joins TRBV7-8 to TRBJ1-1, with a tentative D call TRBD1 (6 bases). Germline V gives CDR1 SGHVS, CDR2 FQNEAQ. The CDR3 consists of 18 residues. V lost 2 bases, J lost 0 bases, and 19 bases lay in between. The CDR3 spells CASSLNLGTWALNTEAFF. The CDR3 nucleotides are TGTGCCAGCAGCTTAAATCTTGGGACATGGGCTCTGAACACTGAAGCTTTCTTT.

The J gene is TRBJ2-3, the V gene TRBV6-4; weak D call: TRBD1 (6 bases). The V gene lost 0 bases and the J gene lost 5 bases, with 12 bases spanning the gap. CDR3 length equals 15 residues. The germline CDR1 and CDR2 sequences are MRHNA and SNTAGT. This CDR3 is CASSDSTGGIDTQYF. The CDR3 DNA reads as TGTGCCAGCAGTGACTCCACTGGGGGCATAGATACGCAGTATTTT.

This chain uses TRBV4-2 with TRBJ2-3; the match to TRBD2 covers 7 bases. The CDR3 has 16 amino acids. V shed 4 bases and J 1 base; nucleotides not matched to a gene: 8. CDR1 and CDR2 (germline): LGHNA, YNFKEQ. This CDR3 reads CASSRDREEGTDTQYF. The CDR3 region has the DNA TGTGCCAGCAGCCGAGACCGGGAGGAGGGCACAGATACGCAGTATTTT.

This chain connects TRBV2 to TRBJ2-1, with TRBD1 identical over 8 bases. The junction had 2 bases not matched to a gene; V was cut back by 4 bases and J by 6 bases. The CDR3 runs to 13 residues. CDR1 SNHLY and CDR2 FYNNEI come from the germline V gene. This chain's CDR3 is CASSGTGGNEQFF. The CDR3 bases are TGTGCCAGCAGTGGAACAGGGGGCAATGAGCAGTTCTTC. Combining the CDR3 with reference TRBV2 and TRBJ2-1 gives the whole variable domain EPEVTQTPSHQVTQMGQEVILRCVPISNHLYFYWYRQILGQKVEFLVSFYNNEISEKSEIFDDQFSVERPDGSNFTLKIRSTKLEDSAMYFCASSGTGGNEQFFGPGTRLTVL.

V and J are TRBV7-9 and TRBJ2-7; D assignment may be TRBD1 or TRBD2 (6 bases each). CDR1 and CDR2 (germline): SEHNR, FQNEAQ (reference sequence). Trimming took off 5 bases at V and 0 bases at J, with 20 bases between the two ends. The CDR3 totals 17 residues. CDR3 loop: CASSLGGAGTNSYEQYF. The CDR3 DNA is TGTGCCAGCAGCCTAGGAGGGGCAGGGACAAACTCCTACGAGCAGTACTTC. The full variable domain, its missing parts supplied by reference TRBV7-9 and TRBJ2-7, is DTGVSQNPRHKITKRGQNVTFRCDPISEHNRLYWYRQTLGQGPEFLTYFQNEAQLEKSRLLSDRFSAERPKGSFSTLEIQRTEQGDSAMYLCASSLGGAGTNSYEQYFGPGTRLTVT.

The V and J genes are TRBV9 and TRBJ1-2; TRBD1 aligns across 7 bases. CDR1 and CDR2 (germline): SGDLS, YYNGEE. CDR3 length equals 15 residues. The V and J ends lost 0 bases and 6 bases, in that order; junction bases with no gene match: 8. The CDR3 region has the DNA TGTGCCAGCAGCGTAGAGGGGCAGGGGGAAGATGGCTACACCTTC. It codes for CASSVEGQGEDGYTF. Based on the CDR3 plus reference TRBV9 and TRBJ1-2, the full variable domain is DSGVTQTPKHLITATGQRVTLRCSPRSGDLSVYWYQQSLDQGLQFLIQYYNGEERAKGNILERFSAQQFPDLHSELNLSSLELGDSALYFCASSVEGQGEDGYTFGSGTRLTVV.

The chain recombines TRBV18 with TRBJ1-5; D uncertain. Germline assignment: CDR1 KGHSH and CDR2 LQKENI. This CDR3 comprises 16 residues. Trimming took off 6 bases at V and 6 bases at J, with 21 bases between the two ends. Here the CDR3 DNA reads TGTGCCAGCTCCTCAGGTAATGGGCAGAACGGTCAGCCCCAGCATTTT. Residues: CASSSGNGQNGQPQHF.

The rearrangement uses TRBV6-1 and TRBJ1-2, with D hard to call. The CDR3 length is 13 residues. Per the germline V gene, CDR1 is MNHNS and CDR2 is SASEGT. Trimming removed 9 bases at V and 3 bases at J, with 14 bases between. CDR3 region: CASNPGRDYGYTF. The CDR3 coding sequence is TGTGCCAGTAACCCGGGGAGGGACTATGGCTACACCTTC.

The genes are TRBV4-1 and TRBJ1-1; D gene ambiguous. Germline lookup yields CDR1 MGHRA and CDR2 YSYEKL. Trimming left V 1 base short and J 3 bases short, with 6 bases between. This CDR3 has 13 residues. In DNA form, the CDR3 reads TGCGCCAGCAGCCAAGTCGGTGACACTGAAGCTTTCTTT. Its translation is CASSQVGDTEAFF.